The T cell receptor beta chain described here comes from a study of blood T cell repertoires in COVID-19. Study background: T cells, B-cell-depleted T cells, or PBMCs supplied cDNA or gDNA.

Under the authors' procedure: It was from reference gene primer amplification that nucleated cell counts were estimated. Sequenced by immunoSEQ multiplex PCR; TCRdb stores in-frame clones only, minus some. V and J calls and clone size follow that table, whereas D and trimming were derived from the DNA. The sample lists 150,000 to 200,000 clones, roughly nine tenths occurring once. This TCR was sampled from a woman in her sixties with COVID-19, enrolled during active disease. Specimen: peripheral blood.

DNA for the CDR3: TGTGCCAGCAGCCTCGAGGGGAGGGCTCTAACGAACATTCAGTACTTC. This sequence encodes CASSLEGRALTNIQYF. The J gene is TRBJ2-4, the V gene TRBV6-2 or TRBV6-3, with 7 bases fitting TRBD2. This CDR3 spans 16 amino acids. CDR1 is MNHEY and CDR2 is SVGEGT in the germline V gene. V dropped 6 bases and J dropped 7; count of bases not matched to a gene: 15.